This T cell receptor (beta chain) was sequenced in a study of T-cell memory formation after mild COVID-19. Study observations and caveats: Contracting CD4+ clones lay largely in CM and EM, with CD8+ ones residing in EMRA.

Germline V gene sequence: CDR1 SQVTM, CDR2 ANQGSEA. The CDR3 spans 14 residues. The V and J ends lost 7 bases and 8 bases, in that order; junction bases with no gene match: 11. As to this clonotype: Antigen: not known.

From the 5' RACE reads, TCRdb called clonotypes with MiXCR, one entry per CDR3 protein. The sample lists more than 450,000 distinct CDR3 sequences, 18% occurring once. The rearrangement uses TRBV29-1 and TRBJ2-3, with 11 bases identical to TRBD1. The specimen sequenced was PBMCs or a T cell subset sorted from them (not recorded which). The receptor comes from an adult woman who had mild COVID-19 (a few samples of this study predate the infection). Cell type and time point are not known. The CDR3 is CSAFGTGGSGTQYF. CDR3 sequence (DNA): TGCAGCGCCTTTGGGACAGGGGGAAGCGGTACGCAGTATTTT.